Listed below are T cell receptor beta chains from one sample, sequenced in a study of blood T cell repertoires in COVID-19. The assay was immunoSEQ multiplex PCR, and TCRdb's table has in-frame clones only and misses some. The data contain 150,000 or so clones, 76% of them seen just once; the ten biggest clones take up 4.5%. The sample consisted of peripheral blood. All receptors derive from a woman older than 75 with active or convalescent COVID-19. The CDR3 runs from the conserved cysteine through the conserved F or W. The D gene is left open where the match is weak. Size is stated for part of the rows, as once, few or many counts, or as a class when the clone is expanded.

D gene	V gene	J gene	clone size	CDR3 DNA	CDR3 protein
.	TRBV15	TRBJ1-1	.	TGTGCCACCGCCTTCGAGGGGGTGATGACTGAAGCTTTCTTT	CATAFEGVMTEAFF
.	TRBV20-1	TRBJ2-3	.	TGCAGTGCTAGTAACGGGGGTGTCGCAGATACGCAGTATTTT	CSASNGGVADTQYF
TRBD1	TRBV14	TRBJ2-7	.	TGTGCCAGCAGCCAAGGGCAGGGACAGGGGTCCTACGAGCAGTACTTC	CASSQGQGQGSYEQYF
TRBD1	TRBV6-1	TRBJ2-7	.	TGTGCCAGCAGTGAGGGGACAGCCCCCGAGCAGTACTTC	CASSEGTAPEQYF
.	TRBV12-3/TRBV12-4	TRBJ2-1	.	TGTGCCAGCAGTCCGTGGGGGCTTGAGCAGTTCTTC	CASSPWGLEQFF
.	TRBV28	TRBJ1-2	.	TGTGCCAGCAGTCCCCCCGAGCGGGCCAAAGGTGGCTACACCTTC	CASSPPERAKGGYTF
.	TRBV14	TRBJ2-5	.	TGTGCCAGCAGCCAAGACCCCCCAGGGTTTGGGGAGACCCAGTACTTC	CASSQDPPGFGETQYF
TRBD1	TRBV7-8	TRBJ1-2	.	TGTGCCAGCAGCCCGATGAACAGGGGGAATGGCTACACCTTC	CASSPMNRGNGYTF
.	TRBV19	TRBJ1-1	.	TGTGCCAGTAGTCGGTCCACTGAAGCTTTCTTT	CASSRSTEAFF
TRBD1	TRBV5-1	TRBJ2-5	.	TGCGCCAGCAGCTCCACAGGGGGCGAAGAGACCCAGTACTTC	CASSSTGGEETQYF
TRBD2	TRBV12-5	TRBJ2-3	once	TGTGCTAGTGGTCCCCGGGGGGGGGAGACAGATACGCAGTATTTT	CASGPRGGETDTQYF
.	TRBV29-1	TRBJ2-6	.	TGCAGCGTTGCGAGCTCTGGGGCCAACGTCCTGACTTTC	CSVASSGANVLTF
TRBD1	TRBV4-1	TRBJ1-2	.	TGCGCCAGCAGCCAAACCCCCGGGACAGGGGACGGCTACACCTTC	CASSQTPGTGDGYTF
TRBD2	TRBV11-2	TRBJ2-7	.	TGTGCCAGCAGCCCTCGACTAGCCACTTCCTACGAGCAGTACTTC	CASSPRLATSYEQYF
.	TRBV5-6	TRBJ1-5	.	TGTGCCAGCAGCTGGGGACGGGGGCAGCCCCAGCATTTT	CASSWGRGQPQHF
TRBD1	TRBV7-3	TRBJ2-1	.	TGTGCCAGCAGTTCCGGTGCCAGGGGGCTTGGTGAGCAGTTCTTC	CASSSGARGLGEQFF
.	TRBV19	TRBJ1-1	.	TGTGCCAGTAGTACCCCCCTCGGACATCTGAACACTGAAGCTTTCTTT	CASSTPLGHLNTEAFF
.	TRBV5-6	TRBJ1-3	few	TGTGCCAGCAGCTTGTCGTCCCCGGGACTCAACTCTGGAAACACCATATATTTT	CASSLSSPGLNSGNTIYF
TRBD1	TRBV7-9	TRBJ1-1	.	TGTGCCAGCACGATACAGGGGACGAACACTGAAGCTTTCTTT	CASTIQGTNTEAFF
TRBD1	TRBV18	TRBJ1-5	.	TGTGCCAGCTCACCACCGGGACAGGGCCGAAATCAGCCCCAGCATTTT	CASSPPGQGRNQPQHF
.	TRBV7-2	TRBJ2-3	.	TGTGCCAGCAGCTTAGTACAGTCAGATACGCAGTATTTT	CASSLVQSDTQYF
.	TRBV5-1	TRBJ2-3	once	TGCGCCAGCAGCTTGGTCCCCCGGGGGATGGCAGATACGCAGTATTTT	CASSLVPRGMADTQYF
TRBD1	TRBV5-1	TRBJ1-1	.	TGCGCCAGCAGCTTGGCCGGGGACAGGGTATCGCAAGCTTTCTTT	CASSLAGDRVSQAFF
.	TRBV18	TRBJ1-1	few	TGTGCCAGCTCACCACCGGTTGTCGGTGAAGCTTTCTTT	CASSPPVVGEAFF
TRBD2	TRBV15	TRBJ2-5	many	TGTGCCACCAGCCAGGGACTAGCGACGTACCAAGAGACCCAGTACTTC	CATSQGLATYQETQYF
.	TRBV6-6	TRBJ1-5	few	TGTGCCAGCGCCGGGGGTCTTCATCAGCCCCAGCATTTT	CASAGGLHQPQHF
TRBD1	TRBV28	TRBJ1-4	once	TGTGCCAGCAGTTTAACGGACAGGGGACGGTCAAAACTGTTTTTT	CASSLTDRGRSKLFF
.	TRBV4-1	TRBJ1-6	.	TGCGCCAGCAGCCGTCTGGGGGGGTCACCCCTCCACTTT	CASSRLGGSPLHF
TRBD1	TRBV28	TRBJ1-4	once	TGTGCCAGCAGCCGGGACAGGGTCCTTCAGGAACTGTTTTTT	CASSRDRVLQELFF
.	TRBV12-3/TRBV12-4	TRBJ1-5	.	TGTGCCAGCACCACAGGGTTAAGCCAGCCCCAGCATTTT	CASTTGLSQPQHF
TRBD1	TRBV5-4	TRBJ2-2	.	TGTGCCAGCAGCACCGGGACAGGGGGACCGAACACCGGGGAGCTGTTTTTT	CASSTGTGGPNTGELFF
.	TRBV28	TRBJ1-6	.	TGTGCCAGCCTGCCACAGAATAATTCACCCCTCCACTTT	CASLPQNNSPLHF
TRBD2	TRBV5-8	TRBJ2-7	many	TGTGCCAGCAGCACCCGGACTAGCGGGGGCTACGAGCAGTACTTC	CASSTRTSGGYEQYF
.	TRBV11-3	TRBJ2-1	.	TGTGCCAGCAGCTTAAACTCCAATGAGCAGTTCTTC	CASSLNSNEQFF
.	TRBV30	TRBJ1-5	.	TGTGCCTGGAGGCAGGGGTCCCATCAGCCCCAGCATTTT	CAWRQGSHQPQHF
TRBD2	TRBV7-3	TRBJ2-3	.	TGTGCCAGCAGCCGATCGGGACTAGGGGAGCAGTATTTT	CASSRSGLGEQYF
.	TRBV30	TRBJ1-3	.	TGTGCCTGGACTAGGGGGTACGGAAACACCATATATTTT	CAWTRGYGNTIYF
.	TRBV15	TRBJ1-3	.	TGTGCCACCAGCAGAGATAAGGGAGTCGGGGAGAACACCATATATTTT	CATSRDKGVGENTIYF
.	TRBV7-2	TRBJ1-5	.	TGTGCCAGCAGCTTTAGCGGGGGTCAGCCCCAGCATTTT	CASSFSGGQPQHF
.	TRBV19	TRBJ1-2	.	TGTGCCAGTAGTATAGCTCGACTTGGCTACACCTTC	CASSIARLGYTF
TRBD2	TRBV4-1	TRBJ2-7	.	TGCGCCAGCAGCCACGCGGGGGGGCCCTACGAGCAGTACTTC	CASSHAGGPYEQYF
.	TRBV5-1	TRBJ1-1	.	TGCGCCAGCAGCTTGGCCGTGGGGCCGGGAGTGGGCACTGAAGCTTTCTTT	CASSLAVGPGVGTEAFF
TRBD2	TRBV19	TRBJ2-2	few	TGTGCCAGTAGGCCCGGCGGGGGGGGAAGCGGGGAGCTGTTTTTT	CASRPGGGGSGELFF
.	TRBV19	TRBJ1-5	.	TGTGCCAGTAGTATATCAGGAGGTATCGATCAGCCCCAGCATTTT	CASSISGGIDQPQHF
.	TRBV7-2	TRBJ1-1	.	TGTGCCAGCAGCTTAGTTCGGTTATCCGAAGCTTTCTTT	CASSLVRLSEAFF
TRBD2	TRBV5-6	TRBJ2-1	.	TGTGCCAGCAGCTTCTTTGAGCGGGGGGGCCTTAGTGAGCAGTTCTTC	CASSFFERGGLSEQFF
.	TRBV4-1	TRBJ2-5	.	TGCGCCAGCAGCCAAGAGGGAGGAGAGCAAGAGACCCAGTACTTC	CASSQEGGEQETQYF
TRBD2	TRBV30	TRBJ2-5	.	TGTGCCTGGAGTCCAAAGCGGGGGGCCAAAGAGACCCAGTACTTC	CAWSPKRGAKETQYF
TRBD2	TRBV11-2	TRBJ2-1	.	TGTGCCAGCAGCTTGCGGGGGATTAATGAGCAGTTCTTC	CASSLRGINEQFF
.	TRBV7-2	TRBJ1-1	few	TGTGCCAGCAGCCCTGGGGGCCATACTGAAGCTTTCTTT	CASSPGGHTEAFF
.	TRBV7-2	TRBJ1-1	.	TGTGCCAGCAGCTTAGGTGCCAGGACGAGCGGCACTGAAGCTTTCTTT	CASSLGARTSGTEAFF
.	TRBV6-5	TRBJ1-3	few	TGTGCCAGCAGTTACTTTGCAGGAATTTCTGGAAACACCATATATTTT	CASSYFAGISGNTIYF
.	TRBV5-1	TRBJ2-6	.	TGCGCCAGCAACCAGGGACAAAACTCTGGGGCCAACGTCCTGACTTTC	CASNQGQNSGANVLTF
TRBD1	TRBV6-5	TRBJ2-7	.	TGTGCCAGCAGTTACAGGACAGGAGTATACGAGCAGTACTTC	CASSYRTGVYEQYF
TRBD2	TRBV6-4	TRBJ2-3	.	TGTGCCAGCAGCCTCGGGGGGTCCACAGATACGCAGTATTTT	CASSLGGSTDTQYF